This passage covers 26 T cell receptor beta chains from one sample sequenced in a study of CD8 T cells in Susac syndrome. With random hexamers, roughly 0.45 to 1 ug RNA was reverse transcribed. TCRdb reprocessed the immunoSEQ multiplex PCR reads via MiXCR and lists one record per CDR3 protein. The profile shows some 110,000 distinct CDR3 sequences, approximately 93% of them singletons. Sequenced material: CD4+ T cells from PBMCs. These receptors originate from a human donor with multiple sclerosis.

The gene calls are TRBV4-1 and TRBJ1-1; unclear D gene. CDR3 length: 14 residues. Germline loops: CDR1 MGHRA, CDR2 YSYEKL. V lost 3 bases and J lost 4, with 12 bases in between. The CDR3 sequence: CASSHRGRVTEAFF. The CDR3 nucleotides read TGCGCCAGCAGCCACAGAGGTAGGGTCACTGAAGCTTTCTTT.

Only one count was recorded for this clonotype. The genes are TRBV6-5 and TRBJ1-2; TRBD1 aligns across 10 bases. This CDR3 contains 15 residues. In germline, CDR1 is MNHEY, CDR2 SVGAGI. V shed 2 bases and J 8 bases; nucleotides not matched to a gene: 8. The CDR3 nucleotides read TGTGCCAGCAGTTACCCGGGACAGGGGCCGGAAGGCTACACCTTC. Residues: CASSYPGQGPEGYTF.

The gene calls are TRBV6-4 and TRBJ2-3; no reliable D call. V lost 6 bases to trimming and J lost 2 bases, with 12 bases between them. The V gene's germline CDR1 is MRHNA and CDR2 SNTAGT. The CDR3 has 14 amino acids. The CDR3 loop reads CASRKERDTDTQYF. CDR3 bases: TGTGCCAGCAGAAAGGAAAGGGACACAGATACGCAGTATTTT.

This chain joins TRBV5-4 and TRBJ2-3, with 8 bases identical to TRBD2. Germline V CDR1 and CDR2: SGHNT, YYREEE (reference sequence). This CDR3 region has 19 residues. J was trimmed by 5 bases and V by 4 bases; bases with no gene match: 21. CDR3 nucleotides: TGTGCCAGCAGCCCCTACCAGGGCTCGTTAGGGCTAGCGGGAGATACGCAGTATTTT. Translating it yields CASSPYQGSLGLAGDTQYF.

The chain recombines TRBV5-4 with TRBJ2-3; 7 nucleotides match TRBD1. Germline-derived CDR1 and CDR2 are SGHNT and YYREEE (reference sequence). Losses at the gene ends were 4 bases for V and 1 base for J; bases not matched to a gene: 6. The CDR3 loop spans 15 amino acids. CDR3 bases: TGTGCCAGCAGCGGAACAGGGGTCCGCACAGATACGCAGTATTTT. Residues: CASSGTGVRTDTQYF.

V gene TRBV20-1 combines with J gene TRBJ1-2; maybe TRBD1 (5 bases). The CDR3 spans 16 residues. With 0 bases removed from V and 4 bases from J, the gap between germline ends came to 18 bases. Germline lookup yields CDR1 DFQATT and CDR2 SNEGSKA (reference sequence). The chain's CDR3 is CSARDSGLAGTYGYTF. Here the CDR3 DNA reads TGCAGTGCTAGAGATAGTGGCTTGGCAGGGACCTATGGCTACACCTTC.

The chain employs TRBV7-3 and TRBJ2-7; maybe TRBD2 (5 bases). Trimming took off 5 bases at V and 1 base at J, with 18 bases between the two ends. This CDR3 is 16 amino acids long. Per the germline V gene, CDR1 is SGHTA and CDR2 is FQGTGA. The CDR3 region has the DNA TGTGCCAGCAGCGTCGACGGTCCGGGGTCATCCTACGAGCAGTACTTC. This translates into CASSVDGPGSSYEQYF.

This clonotype occurred once. The V and J genes are TRBV6-6 and TRBJ2-2; D is unresolved. The CDR3 length is 15 residues. The V end lost 4 bases, the J end lost 6 bases, and 15 bases lay between the germline ends. Germline CDR1 and CDR2: MNHNY and SVGAGI (reference sequence). In DNA form, the CDR3 reads TGTGCCAGCAGTTTACCCGGGTCCTCCGCCGGGGAGCTGTTTTTT. It is translated as CASSLPGSSAGELFF.

This chain uses TRBV15 with TRBJ2-3; D is unresolved. This CDR3 has 13 residues. Germline V gene sequence: CDR1 LNHNV, CDR2 YYDKDF (reference sequence). V lost 4 bases to trimming and J lost 2 bases, with 7 bases between them. CDR3 nucleotides: TGTGCCACCAGCACCGGAGCCACAGATACGCAGTATTTT. Encoded protein: CATSTGATDTQYF.

This clonotype was observed once. This rearrangement joins TRBV5-1 to TRBJ2-1; 9 bases line up with TRBD1. Germline values: CDR1 SGHRS, CDR2 YFSETQ. The CDR3 is 16 amino acids. The V and J ends lost 0 bases and 7 bases, in that order; junction bases with no gene match: 8. DNA of the CDR3: TGCGCCAGCAGCTTGGCCCCTACAGGGGGCGGGAATGAGCAGTTCTTC. This sequence encodes CASSLAPTGGGNEQFF.

The CDR3 nucleotides are TGCAGCGTTGCTTCCGGGACAGGGGGTTACGAGCAGTACTTC. Translation: CSVASGTGGYEQYF. The J gene is TRBJ2-7, the V gene TRBV29-1, with 11 nucleotides matching TRBD1. V was clipped by 4 bases and J by 4 bases; unmatched bases: 6. Germline values: CDR1 SQVTM, CDR2 ANQGSEA. The CDR3 sequence is 14 residues long.

DNA of the CDR3: TGTGCCAGCAGCCCCGGGTCGGGCAGGGACGACACCTTC. Its translation is CASSPGSGRDDTF. The rearrangement joins TRBV3-1 to TRBJ1-2; D possibly corresponds to TRBD1 (5 bases). The V gene's germline CDR1 is LGHDT and CDR2 YNNKEL (reference sequence). This CDR3 is built from 13 residues. Trimming took 4 bases from V and 12 from J, leaving 18 bases between them.

The chain has TRBV11-2 and TRBJ1-6, with no clear D. Germline CDR1 reads SGHAT; CDR2 reads FQNNGV. This CDR3 region has 12 residues. V was trimmed by 1 base and J by 10 bases, leaving 5 bases between them. The CDR3 DNA reads as TGTGCCAGCAGCTTAGTATCCTCACCCCTCCACTTT. Encoded protein: CASSLVSSPLHF.

The chain joins TRBV18 to TRBJ1-1, with 7 bases lining up with TRBD1. Germline values: CDR1 KGHSH, CDR2 LQKENI. V was clipped by 2 bases and J by 4 bases; unmatched bases: 4. The CDR3 is made up of 14 amino acids. Written as DNA, the CDR3 is TGTGCCAGCTCACCAAAGACAGGGATCACTGAAGCTTTCTTT. This gives the protein CASSPKTGITEAFF.

On this clonotype: The junction does not match germline at one end; this may be a read error. The chain recombines TRBV7-7 with TRBJ2-5; 8 nucleotides match TRBD2. Per germline, CDR1 SSHAT and CDR2 FNYEAQ (reference sequence). The CDR3 contains 15 residues. The CDR3 DNA sequence: TGTGCTAGCAGCTTAATGCGGGGGGAACAAGAGACCCAGTACTTC. Protein: CASSLMRGEQETQYF. The variable domain in full, with the rest retrieved from reference TRBV7-7 and TRBJ2-5, is GAGVSQSPRYKVTKRGQDVTLRCDPISSHATLYWYQQALGQGPEFLTYFNYEAQPDKSGLPSDRFSAERPEGSISTLTIQRTEQRDSAMYRCASSLMRGEQETQYFGPGTRLLVL.

This sequence joins TRBV7-8 and TRBJ1-1; 8 bases agree with TRBD1. There are 14 residues in the CDR3. The germline gives CDR1 SGHVS, CDR2 FQNEAQ. The V and J ends lost 0 bases and 11 bases, in that order; junction bases with no gene match: 8. The CDR3 region is CASSLAGQGRQAFF. The DNA of the CDR3 is TGTGCCAGCAGCTTAGCCGGACAGGGAAGGCAGGCTTTCTTT.

V and J are TRBV3-1 and TRBJ1-1; D gene unclear. Germline lookup yields CDR1 LGHDT and CDR2 YNNKEL (reference sequence). This CDR3 has 14 amino acids. Between the trimmed V and J ends, which lost 0 bases and 10 bases, there was a span of 15 bases. CDR3 in DNA: TGTGCCAGCAGCCAAGATCTCAGCCTCGGTCGAGCTTTCTTT. Its protein product is CASSQDLSLGRAFF.

The chain carries TRBV7-8 and TRBJ2-7, with 8 bases fitting TRBD1. V trimming: 5 bases; J trimming: 4 bases; junction bases outside the gene matches: 13. This CDR3 is 16 amino acids long. The germline V gene has CDR1 SGHVS and CDR2 FQNEAQ. CDR3 bases: TGTGCCAGCAGCCTAGAAGCCGGGACAGGAACATACGAGCAGTACTTC. Translating gives CASSLEAGTGTYEQYF.

V usage is TRBV6-2 or TRBV6-3 and J usage is TRBJ2-2; D remains unclear. Germline assignment: CDR1 MNHEY and CDR2 SVGEGT. Trimming took 4 bases from V and 5 from J, leaving 8 bases between them. This CDR3 has 13 residues. CDR3 bases: TGTGCCAGCAGTTCCACAGTGACCGGGGAGCTGTTTTTT. It translates to CASSSTVTGELFF.

The gene calls are TRBV5-1 and TRBJ2-7; tentative D call: TRBD1 (6 bases). The CDR3 totals 16 residues. Germline assignment: CDR1 SGHRS and CDR2 YFSETQ. V lost 4 bases, J lost 5 bases, and 22 bases lay in between. Here the CDR3 DNA reads TGCGCCAGCAGCCCGACAGGACAGCCCTTCGGGGACGAGCAGTACTTC. Its protein product is CASSPTGQPFGDEQYF. Full variable domain (remainder filled in from reference TRBV5-1 and TRBJ2-7): KAGVTQTPRYLIKTRGQQVTLSCSPISGHRSVSWYQQTPGQGLQFLFEYFSETQRNKGNFPGRFSGRQFSNSRSEMNVSTLELGDSALYLCASSPTGQPFGDEQYFGPGTRLTVT.

The rearrangement links TRBV10-3 to TRBJ1-6; D gene unclear. The CDR3 is 14 amino acids. V was shortened by 5 bases and J by 7 bases, with 12 bases between the two germline ends. Germline assignment: CDR1 ENHRY and CDR2 SYGVKD. Here the CDR3 reads CAISSSGENSPLHF. The CDR3 coding sequence is TGTGCCATCAGTTCGAGCGGGGAGAATTCACCCCTCCACTTT.

The rearrangement joins TRBV2 to TRBJ1-1; D remains ambiguous. Per the germline V gene, CDR1 is SNHLY and CDR2 is FYNNEI. This CDR3 is built from 12 residues. V was trimmed by 8 bases and J by 1 base, leaving 8 bases between them. The CDR3 spells CASRPENTEAFF. CDR3 DNA: TGTGCCAGCCGGCCGGAGAACACTGAAGCTTTCTTT.

The count of this clonotype is one. Here the CDR3 reads CASSKGQGSTDTQYF. Written as DNA, the CDR3 is TGTGCCAGCAGCAAAGGACAGGGGAGCACAGATACGCAGTATTTT. The rearrangement joins TRBV3-1 to TRBJ2-3, with 9 positions matching TRBD1. This CDR3 is built from 15 residues. The ends lost 5 bases at V and 0 bases at J; junction bases unmatched: 3. Germline CDR1 LGHDT, CDR2 YNNKEL (reference sequence).

J is TRBJ1-2 and V is TRBV7-2, with 10 bases aligning to TRBD1. Germline V gene lookup returns CDR1 SGHTA and CDR2 FQGNSA. This CDR3 contains 15 residues. V lost 3 bases, J lost 3 bases, and 4 bases stayed unmatched. The CDR3 DNA is TGTGCCAGCAGCTTGACAGGGGGCAGCGACTATGGCTACACCTTC. This codes for CASSLTGGSDYGYTF.

The rearrangement uses TRBV12-3 or TRBV12-4 and TRBJ2-2, with D tentatively TRBD1 (5 bases). The V end lost 5 bases, the J end lost 6 bases, and 13 bases lay between the germline ends. The length of the CDR3 is 14 residues. CDR3 bases: TGTGCCAGCAGTACCAGGGTGTTGGCCGGGGAGCTGTTTTTT. Its protein is CASSTRVLAGELFF.

This chain connects TRBV12-3 or TRBV12-4 to TRBJ2-2; 8 nucleotides agree with TRBD1. Losses at the gene ends were 6 bases for V and 6 bases for J; bases not matched to a gene: 6. The CDR3 is 14 amino acids. The CDR3 nucleotides read TGTGCCAGCAGCCGCAGGGGGCCCGCCGGGGAGCTGTTTTTT. This gives the protein CASSRRGPAGELFF.